The 19 T cell receptor beta chains below were found in one sample sequenced in a study of identifying expanded T cells in peripheral blood. This table comes from immunoSEQ multiplex PCR, and its TCRdb copy is limited to in-frame clones, with some not included. In the table there are about 80,000 clones, roughly 84% of which are singletons. Source material: blood. All receptors come from a person aged 18-70 years in good health.

This sequence joins TRBV7-3 and TRBJ1-1, with 9 bases lining up with TRBD1. The V segment lost 5 bases and the J segment 4 bases; nucleotides outside the gene matches: 14. This CDR3 has 17 amino acids. Per germline, CDR1 SGHTA and CDR2 FQGTGA. As DNA, the CDR3 is TGTGCCAGCAGCCCCGGCTTACAGGGGGCGCGGGGCACTGAAGCTTTCTTT. Its protein is CASSPGLQGARGTEAFF. The complete variable domain, with remaining parts taken from reference TRBV7-3 and TRBJ1-1, reads GAGVSQTPSNKVTEKGKYVELRCDPISGHTALYWYRQSLGQGPEFLIYFQGTGAADDSGLPNDRFFAVRPEGSVSTLKIQRTERGDSAVYLCASSPGLQGARGTEAFFGQGTRLTVV.

Points on this clone: This specimen includes other DNA sequences encoding the same CDR3. The CDR3 DNA is TGTGCCAGCAGCGTGGGACTTCAAGAGACCCAGTACTTC. Amino acid sequence: CASSVGLQETQYF. This chain uses TRBV9 with TRBJ2-5; weak D call: TRBD2 (6 bases). The germline gives CDR1 SGDLS, CDR2 YYNGEE. There are 13 residues in the CDR3. V was shortened by 2 bases and J by 2 bases, with 7 bases between the two germline ends.

This clone showed up just a few times. This sequence joins TRBV5-1 and TRBJ2-2; D is perhaps TRBD2 (7 bases). V was trimmed by 0 bases and J by 4 bases, leaving 16 bases between them. CDR3 length: 17 residues. Germline CDR1 is SGHRS and CDR2 is YFSETQ. Here the CDR3 DNA reads TGCGCCAGCAGCTTGGCCGGGGGCGGGAGCCTCACCGGGGAGCTGTTTTTT. As protein: CASSLAGGGSLTGELFF.

The J gene is TRBJ2-3, the V gene TRBV6-4, with 14 bases that match TRBD2. Germline loops: CDR1 MRHNA, CDR2 SNTAGT. V gave up 2 bases and J gave up 6 bases; unmatched junction bases: 13. This CDR3 spans 19 amino acids. Here the CDR3 reads CASSDESPTSGRGEDTQYF. The CDR3, as DNA: TGTGCCAGCAGTGACGAATCCCCGACTAGCGGGAGGGGGGAGGATACGCAGTATTTT.

This clone was seen a single time. The chain has TRBV7-2 and TRBJ2-7; 14 nucleotides match TRBD2. Per the germline V gene, CDR1 is SGHTA and CDR2 is FQGNSA. With V trimmed by 4 bases and J by 3 bases, 8 bases remained unmatched. CDR3 size: 17 residues. The DNA of the CDR3 is TGTGCCAGCAGCTCCAGGACTAGCGGGAGGACAATCTACGAGCAGTACTTC. It is translated as CASSSRTSGRTIYEQYF.

In nucleotides, the CDR3 is TGTGCCAGCAGCCGAGGGACAGGGGGCCAGGAGACCCAGTACTTC. It codes for CASSRGTGGQETQYF. J is TRBJ2-5 and V is TRBV28; 12 nucleotides agree with TRBD1. Germline trimming cut 6 bases from V and 5 bases from J; bases unmatched to any gene: 7. Germline CDR1 MDHEN, CDR2 SYDVKM. The CDR3 length is 15 residues.

The V gene is TRBV10-3, the J gene TRBJ2-7; 7 bases fit TRBD2. J lost 5 bases, V lost 10 bases, and 11 bases had no gene match. This CDR3 comprises 13 residues. CDR1 is ENHRY and CDR2 is SYGVKD in the germline V gene. CDR3 nucleotide sequence: TGTGCCACCACTCCAGCGGGAAGTAACGAGCAGTACTTC. Its translation: CATTPAGSNEQYF.

The rearrangement joins TRBV19 to TRBJ2-7, with 8 positions matching TRBD2. The germline V gene has CDR1 LNHDA and CDR2 SQIVND (reference sequence). V shed 3 bases and J 5 bases; nucleotides not matched to a gene: 6. This CDR3 is built from 14 residues. In DNA form, the CDR3 reads TGTGCCAGTAGTATCGGGGGGGAGCGGGACGAGCAGTACTTC. Translation gives CASSIGGERDEQYF.

This clone was seen a single time. The rearrangement uses TRBV7-2 and TRBJ2-3; 13 bases match TRBD2. With 5 bases clipped from V and 4 bases from J, the junction kept 6 bases outside the gene matches. There are 16 residues in the CDR3. CDR1 SGHTA and CDR2 FQGNSA come from the germline V gene. CDR3 DNA: TGTGCCAGCAGCCCCGGGACTAGCGGGAAAGCAGATACGCAGTATTTT. It codes for CASSPGTSGKADTQYF.

The chain couples TRBV7-2 to TRBJ2-1, with no clear D. The germline V gene encodes CDR1 SGHTA and CDR2 FQGNSA. The CDR3 is 12 residues long. Trimming pared 4 bases from V and 6 bases from J, leaving 7 bases between. CDR3: CASSYIGNEQFF. The CDR3, as DNA: TGTGCCAGCAGCTACATAGGCAATGAGCAGTTCTTC.

The gene calls are TRBV27 and TRBJ2-7, with TRBD2 matching 7 bases. Germline V gene data show CDR1 as MNHEY and CDR2 as SMNVEV (reference sequence). CDR3 length equals 15 residues. The junction had 10 bases not matched to a gene; V was cut back by 5 bases and J by 3 bases. The CDR3 is CASSERGFGDYEQYF. CDR3 DNA: TGTGCCAGCAGTGAGCGGGGTTTCGGAGACTACGAGCAGTACTTC.

The chain has TRBV7-9 and TRBJ1-2; D is perhaps TRBD1 (5 bases). Germline V lookup: CDR1 SEHNR, CDR2 FQNEAQ (reference sequence). V shed 0 bases and J shed 4 bases, with 9 bases lying between them. This CDR3 region has 14 residues. This chain's CDR3 is CASSLAQGLYGYTF. As DNA, the CDR3 is TGTGCCAGCAGCTTAGCTCAGGGACTCTATGGCTACACCTTC.

The V call is TRBV6-5, the J call TRBJ1-1; D is unresolved. Germline V CDR1 and CDR2: MNHEY, SVGAGI. The V end was cut by 2 bases, the J end by 0 bases, with 7 bases between. CDR3 size: 14 residues. The CDR3 protein is CASSYGQLNTEAFF. The CDR3 nucleotides read TGTGCCAGCAGTTACGGGCAATTGAACACTGAAGCTTTCTTT.

This chain links TRBV5-1 with TRBJ1-5, with 8 bases aligning to TRBD1. CDR3 size: 15 residues. CDR1 SGHRS and CDR2 YFSETQ come from the germline V gene. The ends lost 2 bases at V and 4 bases at J; junction bases unmatched: 5. The CDR3 spells CASSLSGGGNQPQHF. The CDR3 DNA reads as TGCGCCAGCAGCTTATCAGGGGGCGGAAATCAGCCCCAGCATTTT.

The chain couples TRBV5-6 to TRBJ2-1, with 10 bases identical to TRBD1. CDR3 size: 16 residues. Germline V gene sequence: CDR1 SGHDT, CDR2 YYEEEE. J lost 3 bases, V lost 2 bases, and 5 bases had no gene match. DNA of the CDR3: TGTGCCAGCAGCTTCGGGACAGGGGCCGACTACAATGAGCAGTTCTTC. Protein sequence: CASSFGTGADYNEQFF.

The chain couples TRBV2 to TRBJ1-5; the D is unclear. Trimming took 8 bases from V and 7 from J, leaving 15 bases between them. Germline CDR1 reads SNHLY; CDR2 reads FYNNEI. The CDR3 has 13 amino acids. CDR3 loop: CASGSERSQPQHF. CDR3 DNA: TGTGCCAGCGGGAGCGAACGGAGCCAGCCCCAGCATTTT.

This clone turned up a few times. The chain carries TRBV28 and TRBJ1-1, with 8 bases aligning to TRBD1. This CDR3 is 14 amino acids long. Germline V lookup: CDR1 MDHEN, CDR2 SYDVKM. J gave up 4 bases and V 3 bases, and 4 bases lay outside the gene matches. CDR3 amino acids: CASSLFDRGTEAFF. CDR3 coding DNA: TGTGCCAGCAGTTTGTTCGACAGGGGCACTGAAGCTTTCTTT.

The rearrangement uses TRBV2 and TRBJ2-7; the match to TRBD1 covers 8 bases. Trimming took 6 bases from V and 0 from J; bases not matched to a gene: 4. The CDR3 runs to 14 residues. CDR1 and CDR2 from the germline V gene are SNHLY and FYNNEI. The CDR3 region has the DNA TGTGCCAGCAGGCGACAGGGGAGCTCCTACGAGCAGTACTTC. It codes for CASRRQGSSYEQYF.

This chain joins TRBV19 and TRBJ2-4; D may be TRBD2 (6 bases). V was pared by 3 bases and J by 1 base, with 7 bases between. The CDR3 has 14 amino acids. Per the germline V gene, CDR1 is LNHDA and CDR2 is SQIVND (reference sequence). The CDR3 reads CASSIGGAKNIQYF. As DNA, the CDR3 is TGTGCCAGTAGTATTGGGGGGGCCAAAAACATTCAGTACTTC.